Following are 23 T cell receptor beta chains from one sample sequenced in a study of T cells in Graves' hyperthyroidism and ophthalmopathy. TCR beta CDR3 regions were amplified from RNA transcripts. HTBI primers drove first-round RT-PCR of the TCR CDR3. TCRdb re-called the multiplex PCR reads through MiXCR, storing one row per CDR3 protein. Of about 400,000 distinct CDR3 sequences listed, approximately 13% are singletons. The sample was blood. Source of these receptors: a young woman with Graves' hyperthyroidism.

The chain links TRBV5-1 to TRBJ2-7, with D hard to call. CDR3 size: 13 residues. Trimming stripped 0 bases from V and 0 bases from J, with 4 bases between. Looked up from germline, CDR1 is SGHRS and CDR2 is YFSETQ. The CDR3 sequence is CASSLDNSYEQYF. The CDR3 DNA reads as TGCGCCAGCAGCTTGGATAACTCCTACGAGCAGTACTTC.

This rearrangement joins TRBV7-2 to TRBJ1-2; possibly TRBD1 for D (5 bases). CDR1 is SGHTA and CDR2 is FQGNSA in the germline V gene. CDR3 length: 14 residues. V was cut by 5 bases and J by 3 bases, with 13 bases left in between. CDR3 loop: CASSRQTDDYGYTF. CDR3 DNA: TGTGCCAGCAGCCGCCAGACAGACGACTATGGCTACACCTTC.

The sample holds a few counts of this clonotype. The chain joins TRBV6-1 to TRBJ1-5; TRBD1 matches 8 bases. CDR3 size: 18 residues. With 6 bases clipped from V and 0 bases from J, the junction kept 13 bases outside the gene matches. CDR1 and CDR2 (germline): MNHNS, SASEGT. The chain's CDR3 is CASSPGQVEKASNQPQHF. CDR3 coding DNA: TGTGCCAGCAGCCCGGGACAGGTGGAAAAGGCTAGCAATCAGCCCCAGCATTTT.

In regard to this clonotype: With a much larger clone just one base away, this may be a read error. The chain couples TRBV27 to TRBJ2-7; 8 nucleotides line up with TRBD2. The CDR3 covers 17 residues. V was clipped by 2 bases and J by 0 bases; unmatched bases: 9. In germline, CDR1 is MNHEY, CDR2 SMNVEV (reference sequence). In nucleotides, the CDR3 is TGTGCCAGCAGTTTACGACGCGGGAGGCCTTCCTCCTACGAGCAGTACTTC. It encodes CASSLRRGRPSSYEQYF.

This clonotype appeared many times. CDR3 coding DNA: TGTGCCAGCAGTTCCTTGACAGGTCAAAACATTCAGTACTTC. This codes for CASSSLTGQNIQYF. The chain uses TRBV27 and TRBJ2-4; D is perhaps TRBD1 (6 bases). CDR1 and CDR2 from the germline V gene are MNHEY and SMNVEV (reference sequence). Trimming took off 4 bases at V and 5 bases at J, with 12 bases between the two ends. This CDR3 spans 14 amino acids.

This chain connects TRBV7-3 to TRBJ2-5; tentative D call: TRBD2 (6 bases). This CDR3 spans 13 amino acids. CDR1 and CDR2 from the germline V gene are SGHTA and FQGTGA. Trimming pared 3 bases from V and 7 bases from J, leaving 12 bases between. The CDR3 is CASSFSEAGTQYF. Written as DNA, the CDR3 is TGTGCCAGCAGCTTTTCCGAAGCGGGGACCCAGTACTTC.

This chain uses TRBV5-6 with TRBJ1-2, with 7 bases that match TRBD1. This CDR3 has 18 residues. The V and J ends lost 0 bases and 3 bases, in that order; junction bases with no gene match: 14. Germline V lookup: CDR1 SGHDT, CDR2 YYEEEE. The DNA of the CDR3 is TGTGCCAGCAGCTTGGAAAGGGGGCGACAGGGACCTTACTATGGCTACACCTTC. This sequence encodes CASSLERGRQGPYYGYTF. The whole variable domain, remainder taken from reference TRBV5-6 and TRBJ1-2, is DAGVTQSPTHLIKTRGQQVTLRCSPKSGHDTVSWYQQALGQGPQFIFQYYEEEERQRGNFPDRFSGHQFPNYSSELNVNALLLGDSALYLCASSLERGRQGPYYGYTFGSGTRLTVV.

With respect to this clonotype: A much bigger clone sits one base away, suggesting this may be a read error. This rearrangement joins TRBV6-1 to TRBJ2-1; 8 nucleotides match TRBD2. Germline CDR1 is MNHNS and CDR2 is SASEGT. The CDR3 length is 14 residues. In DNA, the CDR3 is TGTGCCAGCAGTGTAGCGGGGTCCTACAATGGGCAGTTCTTC. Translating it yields CASSVAGSYNGQFF.

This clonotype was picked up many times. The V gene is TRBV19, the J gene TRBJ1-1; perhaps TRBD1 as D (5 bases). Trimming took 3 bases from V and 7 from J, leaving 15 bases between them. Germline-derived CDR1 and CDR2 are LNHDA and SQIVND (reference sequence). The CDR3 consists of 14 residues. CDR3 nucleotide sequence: TGTGCCAGTAGTATGATCCGGGGGACTATTGAAGCTTTCTTT. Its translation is CASSMIRGTIEAFF.

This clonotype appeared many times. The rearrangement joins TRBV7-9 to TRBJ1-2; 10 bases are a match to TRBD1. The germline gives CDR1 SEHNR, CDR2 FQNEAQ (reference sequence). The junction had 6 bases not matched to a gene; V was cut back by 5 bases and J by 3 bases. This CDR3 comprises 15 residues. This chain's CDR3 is CASSAPGTGDYGYTF. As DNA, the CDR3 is TGTGCCAGCAGCGCACCGGGGACAGGGGACTATGGCTACACCTTC.

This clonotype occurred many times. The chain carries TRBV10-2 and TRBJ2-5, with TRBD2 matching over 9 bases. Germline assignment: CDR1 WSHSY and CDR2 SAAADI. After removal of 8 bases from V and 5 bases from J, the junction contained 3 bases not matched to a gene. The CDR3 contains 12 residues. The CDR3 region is CASGGLAETQYF. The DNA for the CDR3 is TGCGCCAGCGGAGGACTAGCGGAGACCCAGTACTTC.

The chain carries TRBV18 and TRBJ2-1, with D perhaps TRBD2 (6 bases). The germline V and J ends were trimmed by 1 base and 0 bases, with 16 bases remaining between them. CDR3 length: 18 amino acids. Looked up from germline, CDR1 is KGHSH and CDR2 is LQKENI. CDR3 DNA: TGTGCCAGCTCACCACGATCTGCGGTCGGGAGCTCCTACAATGAGCAGTTCTTC. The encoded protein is CASSPRSAVGSSYNEQFF.

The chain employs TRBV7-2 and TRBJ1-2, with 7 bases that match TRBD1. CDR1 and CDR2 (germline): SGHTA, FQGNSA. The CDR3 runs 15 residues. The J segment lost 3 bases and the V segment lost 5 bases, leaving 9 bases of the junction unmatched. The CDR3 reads CASSPLTGTDYGYTF. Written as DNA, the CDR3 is TGTGCCAGCAGCCCTTTAACCGGGACAGACTATGGCTACACCTTC.

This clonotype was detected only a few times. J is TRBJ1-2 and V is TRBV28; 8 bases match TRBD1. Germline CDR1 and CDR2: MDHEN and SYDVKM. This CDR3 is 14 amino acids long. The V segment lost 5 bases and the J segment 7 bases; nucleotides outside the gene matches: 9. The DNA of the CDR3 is TGTGCCAGCAGTACCCAGGACAGGGCTCTTGGCTACACCTTC. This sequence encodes CASSTQDRALGYTF.

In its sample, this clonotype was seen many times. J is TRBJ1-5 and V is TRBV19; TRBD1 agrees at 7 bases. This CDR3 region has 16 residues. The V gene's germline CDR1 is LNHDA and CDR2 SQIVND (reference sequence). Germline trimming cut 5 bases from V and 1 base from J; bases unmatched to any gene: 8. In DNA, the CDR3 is TGTGCCAGTAGTTCTCGGACAGGATCCAGCAATCAGCCCCAGCATTTT. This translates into CASSSRTGSSNQPQHF.

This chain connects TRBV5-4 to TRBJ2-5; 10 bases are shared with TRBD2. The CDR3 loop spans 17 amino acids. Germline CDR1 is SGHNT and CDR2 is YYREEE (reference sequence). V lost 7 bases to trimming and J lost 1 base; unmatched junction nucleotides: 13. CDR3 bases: TGTGCCAGCCGCGAGGGTTGGACTAGCGGACCCCAAGAGACCCAGTACTTC. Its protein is CASREGWTSGPQETQYF. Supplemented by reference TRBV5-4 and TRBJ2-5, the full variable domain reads ETGVTQSPTHLIKTRGQQVTLRCSSQSGHNTVSWYQQALGQGPQFIFQYYREEENGRGNFPPRFSGLQFPNYSSELNVNALELDDSALYLCASREGWTSGPQETQYFGPGTRLLVL.

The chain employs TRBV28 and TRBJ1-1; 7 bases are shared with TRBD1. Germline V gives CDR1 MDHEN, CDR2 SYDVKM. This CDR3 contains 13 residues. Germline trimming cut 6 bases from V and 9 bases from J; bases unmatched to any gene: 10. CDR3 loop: CASSWAGTDKAFF. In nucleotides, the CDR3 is TGTGCCAGCAGCTGGGCCGGGACAGACAAAGCTTTCTTT.

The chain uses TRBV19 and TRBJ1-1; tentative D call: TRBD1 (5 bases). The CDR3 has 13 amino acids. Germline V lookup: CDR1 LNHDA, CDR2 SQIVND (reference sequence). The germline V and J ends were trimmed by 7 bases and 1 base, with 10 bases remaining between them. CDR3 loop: CASTRTGNTEAFF. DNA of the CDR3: TGTGCCAGTACCCGCACAGGGAACACTGAAGCTTTCTTT.

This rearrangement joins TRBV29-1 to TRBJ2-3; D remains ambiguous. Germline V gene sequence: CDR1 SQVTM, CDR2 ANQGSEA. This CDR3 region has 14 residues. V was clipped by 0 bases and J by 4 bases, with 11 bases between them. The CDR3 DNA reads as TGCAGCGTTGAAGATAACGGAAACTCAGATACGCAGTATTTT. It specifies CSVEDNGNSDTQYF.

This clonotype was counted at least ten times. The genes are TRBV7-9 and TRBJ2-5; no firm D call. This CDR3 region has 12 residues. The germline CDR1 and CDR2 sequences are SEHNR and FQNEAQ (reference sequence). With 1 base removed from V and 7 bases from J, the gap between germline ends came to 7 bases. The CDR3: CASSLEASTQYF. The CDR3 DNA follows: TGTGCCAGCAGCTTAGAGGCTTCGACCCAGTACTTC.

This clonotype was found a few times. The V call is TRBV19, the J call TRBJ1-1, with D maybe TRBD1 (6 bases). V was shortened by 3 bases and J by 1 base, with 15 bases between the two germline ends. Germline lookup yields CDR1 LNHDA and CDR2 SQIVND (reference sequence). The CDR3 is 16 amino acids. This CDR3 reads CASSMTGRSWNTEAFF. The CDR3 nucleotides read TGTGCCAGTAGTATGACAGGACGGTCTTGGAACACTGAAGCTTTCTTT.

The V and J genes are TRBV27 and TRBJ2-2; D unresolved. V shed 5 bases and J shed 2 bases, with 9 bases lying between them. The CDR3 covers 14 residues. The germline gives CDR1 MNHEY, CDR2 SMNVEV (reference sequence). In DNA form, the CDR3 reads TGTGCCAGCAGTCCTCAGGAAAACACCGGGGAGCTGTTTTTT. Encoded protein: CASSPQENTGELFF.

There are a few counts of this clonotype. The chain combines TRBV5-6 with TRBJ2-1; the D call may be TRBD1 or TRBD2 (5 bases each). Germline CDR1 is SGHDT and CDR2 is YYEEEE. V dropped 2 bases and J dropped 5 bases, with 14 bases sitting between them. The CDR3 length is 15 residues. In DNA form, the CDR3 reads TGTGCCAGCAGCTTATTAACAGGCGGGCACAATGAGCAGTTCTTC. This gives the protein CASSLLTGGHNEQFF.